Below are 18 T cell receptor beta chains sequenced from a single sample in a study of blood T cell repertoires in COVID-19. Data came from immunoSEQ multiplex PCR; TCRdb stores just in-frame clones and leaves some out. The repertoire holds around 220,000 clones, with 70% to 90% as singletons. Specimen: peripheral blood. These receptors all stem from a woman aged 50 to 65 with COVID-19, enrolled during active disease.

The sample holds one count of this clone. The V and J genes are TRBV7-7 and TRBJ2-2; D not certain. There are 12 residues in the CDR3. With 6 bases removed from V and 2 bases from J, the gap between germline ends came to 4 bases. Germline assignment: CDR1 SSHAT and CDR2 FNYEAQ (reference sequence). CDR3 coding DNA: TGTGCCAGCAGAACAAACACCGGGGAGCTGTTTTTT. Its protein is CASRTNTGELFF.

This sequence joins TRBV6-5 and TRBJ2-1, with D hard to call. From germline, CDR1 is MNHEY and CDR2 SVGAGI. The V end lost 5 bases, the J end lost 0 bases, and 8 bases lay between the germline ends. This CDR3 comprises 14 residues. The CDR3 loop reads CASSPYSSYNEQFF. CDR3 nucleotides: TGTGCCAGCAGTCCCTACAGCTCCTACAATGAGCAGTTCTTC.

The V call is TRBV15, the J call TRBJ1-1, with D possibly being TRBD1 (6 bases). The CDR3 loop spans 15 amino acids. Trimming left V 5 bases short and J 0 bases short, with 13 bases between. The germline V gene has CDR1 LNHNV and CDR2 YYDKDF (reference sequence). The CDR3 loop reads CATSSRGALNTEAFF. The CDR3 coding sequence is TGTGCCACCAGCTCGCGGGGGGCGTTGAACACTGAAGCTTTCTTT.

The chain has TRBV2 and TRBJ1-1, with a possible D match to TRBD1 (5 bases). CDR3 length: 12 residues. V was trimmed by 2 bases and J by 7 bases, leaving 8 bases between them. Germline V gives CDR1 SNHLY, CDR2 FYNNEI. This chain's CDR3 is CASSEWGSEAFF. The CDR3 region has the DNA TGTGCCAGCAGTGAATGGGGCAGTGAAGCTTTCTTT.

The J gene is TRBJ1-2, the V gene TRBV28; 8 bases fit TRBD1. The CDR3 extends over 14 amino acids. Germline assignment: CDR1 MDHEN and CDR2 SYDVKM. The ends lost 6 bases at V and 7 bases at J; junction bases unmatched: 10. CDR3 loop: CASRPYTGGGGYTF. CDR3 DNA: TGTGCCAGCAGACCCTATACAGGGGGGGGTGGCTACACCTTC.

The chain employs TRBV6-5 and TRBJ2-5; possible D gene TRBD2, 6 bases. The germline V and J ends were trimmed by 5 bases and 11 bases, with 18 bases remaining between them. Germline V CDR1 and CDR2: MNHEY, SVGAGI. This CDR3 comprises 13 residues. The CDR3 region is CASSPGTPDIQYF. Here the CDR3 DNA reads TGTGCCAGCAGTCCGGGGACTCCCGATATTCAGTACTTC.

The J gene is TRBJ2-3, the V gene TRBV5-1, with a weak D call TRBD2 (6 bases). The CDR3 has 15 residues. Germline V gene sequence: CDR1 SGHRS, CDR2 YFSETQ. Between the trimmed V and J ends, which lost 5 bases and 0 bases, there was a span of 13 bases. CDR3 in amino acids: CASSPGGVSTDTQYF. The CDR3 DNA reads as TGCGCCAGCAGTCCAGGCGGGGTGAGCACAGATACGCAGTATTTT.

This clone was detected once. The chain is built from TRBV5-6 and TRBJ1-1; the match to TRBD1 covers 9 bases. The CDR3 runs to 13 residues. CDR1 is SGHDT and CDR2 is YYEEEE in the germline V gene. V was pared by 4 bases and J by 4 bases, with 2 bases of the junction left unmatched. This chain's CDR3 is CASSRTGATEAFF. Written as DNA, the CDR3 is TGTGCCAGCAGCAGGACAGGGGCCACTGAAGCTTTCTTT.

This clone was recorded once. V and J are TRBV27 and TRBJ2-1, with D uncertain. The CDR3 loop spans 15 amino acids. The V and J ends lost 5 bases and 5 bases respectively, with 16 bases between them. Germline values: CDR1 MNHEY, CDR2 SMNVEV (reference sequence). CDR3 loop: CASSPTPGRNNEQFF. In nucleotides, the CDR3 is TGTGCCAGCAGTCCAACTCCCGGCAGGAACAATGAGCAGTTCTTC.

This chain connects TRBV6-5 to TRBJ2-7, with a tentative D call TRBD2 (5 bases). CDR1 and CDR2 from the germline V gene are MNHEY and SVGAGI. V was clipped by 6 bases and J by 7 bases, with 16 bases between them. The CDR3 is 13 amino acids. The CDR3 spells CASSTLLREEQYV. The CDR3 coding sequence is TGTGCCAGCAGCACCCTTTTAAGGGAGGAGCAGTACGTC.

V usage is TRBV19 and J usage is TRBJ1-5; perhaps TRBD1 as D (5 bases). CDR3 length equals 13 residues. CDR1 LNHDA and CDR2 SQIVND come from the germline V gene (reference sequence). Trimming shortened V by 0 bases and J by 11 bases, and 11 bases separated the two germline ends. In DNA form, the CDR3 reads TGTGCCAGTAGTATAGATCGACAGAGTGCCCAGCATTTT. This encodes CASSIDRQSAQHF. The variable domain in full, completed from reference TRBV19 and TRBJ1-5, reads DGGITQSPKYLFRKEGQNVTLSCEQNLNHDAMYWYRQDPGQGLRLIYYSQIVNDFQKGDIAEGYSVSREKKESFPLTVTSAQKNPTAFYLCASSIDRQSAQHFGDGTRLSIL.

CDR3 amino acids: CASSPGTGGWKLFF. As DNA, the CDR3 is TGTGCCAGCAGTCCGGGGACAGGGGGGTGGAAACTGTTTTTT. V gene TRBV28 combines with J gene TRBJ1-4; 11 bases are shared with TRBD1. The CDR3 is made up of 14 amino acids. The V segment lost 5 bases and the J segment 11 bases; nucleotides outside the gene matches: 7. Germline CDR1 is MDHEN and CDR2 is SYDVKM. The full variable domain, its missing parts supplied by reference TRBV28 and TRBJ1-4, is DVKVTQSSRYLVKRTGEKVFLECVQDMDHENMFWYRQDPGLGLRLIYFSYDVKMKEKGDIPEGYSVSREKKERFSLILESASTNQTSMYLCASSPGTGGWKLFFGSGTQLSVL.

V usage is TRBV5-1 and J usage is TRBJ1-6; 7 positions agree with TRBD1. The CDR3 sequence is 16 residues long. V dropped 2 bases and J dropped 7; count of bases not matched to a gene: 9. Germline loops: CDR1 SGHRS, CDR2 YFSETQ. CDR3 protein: CASSLIGGFRNSPLHF. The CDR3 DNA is TGCGCCAGCAGCTTAATAGGGGGCTTTAGGAATTCACCCCTCCACTTT.

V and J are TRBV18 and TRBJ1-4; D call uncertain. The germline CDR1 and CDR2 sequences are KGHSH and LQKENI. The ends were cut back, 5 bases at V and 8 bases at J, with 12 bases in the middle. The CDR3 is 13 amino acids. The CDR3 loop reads CASSGDTGEKLFF. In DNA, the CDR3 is TGTGCCAGCTCAGGGGATACGGGAGAAAAACTGTTTTTT.

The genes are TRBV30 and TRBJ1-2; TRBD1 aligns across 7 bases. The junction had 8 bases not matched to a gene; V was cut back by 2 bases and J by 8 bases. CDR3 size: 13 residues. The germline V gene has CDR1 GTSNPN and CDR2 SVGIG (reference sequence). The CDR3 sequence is CAWSFQGDGGYTF. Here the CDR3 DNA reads TGTGCCTGGAGTTTCCAGGGGGACGGGGGCTACACCTTC.

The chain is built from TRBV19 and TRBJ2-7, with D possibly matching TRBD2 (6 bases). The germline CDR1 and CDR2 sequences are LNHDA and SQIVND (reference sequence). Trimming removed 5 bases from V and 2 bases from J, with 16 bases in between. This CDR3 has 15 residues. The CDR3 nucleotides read TGTGCCAGTAGTCCCTCGGACCCGGGGGCCTACGAGCAGTACTTC. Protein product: CASSPSDPGAYEQYF.

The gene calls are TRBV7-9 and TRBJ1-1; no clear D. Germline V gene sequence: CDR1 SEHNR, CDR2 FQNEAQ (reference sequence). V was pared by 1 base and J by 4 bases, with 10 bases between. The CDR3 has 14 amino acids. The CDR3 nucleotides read TGTGCCAGCAGCTTAGTTGTTTCGGGCACTGAAGCTTTCTTT. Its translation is CASSLVVSGTEAFF.

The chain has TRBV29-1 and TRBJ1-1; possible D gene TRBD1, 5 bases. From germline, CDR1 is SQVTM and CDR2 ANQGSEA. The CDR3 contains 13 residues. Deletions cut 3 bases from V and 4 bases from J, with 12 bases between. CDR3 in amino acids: CSVDVPGVTEAFF. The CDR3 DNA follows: TGCAGCGTTGATGTACCGGGGGTCACTGAAGCTTTCTTT.